This T cell receptor (beta chain) was identified during a study of T cell repertoires in cytomegalovirus infection. The wider study: Recently identified HLA-C-restricted CMV epitopes and well-studied HLA-B-restricted CMV epitopes were used by the study. Public signatures in TCR beta pointed to CMV infection and matching HLA type.

This CDR3 has 11 residues. Germline-derived CDR1 and CDR2 are MNHEY and SVGEGT. Trimming left V 5 bases short and J 2 bases short, with 3 bases between. This clonotype has a count of ten or more. Its specificity is not known. TCRdb processed the reads anew with MiXCR; each CDR3 protein has one entry. This table has roughly 350,000 distinct CDR3 sequences, roughly a third appearing once. The chain couples TRBV6-2 or TRBV6-3 to TRBJ1-1; D is unclear. Specimen: cultured PBMCs, collected from culture after CMV antigen stimulation. The source of this sequence is a human donor in good health (CMV status not recorded). Some clones in this sample may be carry-over from other donors' samples. This CDR3 is CASSVNTEAFF. The CDR3 nucleotides are TGTGCCAGCAGTGTAAACACTGAAGCTTTCTTT.